Following are 21 T cell receptor beta chains from one sample sequenced in a study of identical twins. TCRdb called the 5' RACE reads again in MiXCR, with one record for every CDR3 protein. The repertoire consists of around 690,000 distinct CDR3 sequences, with around 20% occurring once and the leading ten covering roughly 4%. This sample was shared with a second study, whose subject was T cells expressing NK-cell markers.

The sequenced material came from PBMCs. These receptors came from a woman under 30 in good health.

This clonotype was picked up a small number of times. This chain joins TRBV29-1 and TRBJ2-2, with unresolved D. The V end was cut by 5 bases, the J end by 6 bases, with 4 bases between. In germline, CDR1 is SQVTM, CDR2 ANQGSEA. The CDR3 extends over 10 amino acids. The CDR3 loop is CSVLAGELFF. In DNA, the CDR3 is TGCAGCGTTCTTGCCGGGGAGCTGTTTTTT.

In this sample, this clonotype turned up many times. V is TRBV29-1 and J is TRBJ1-1; no reliable D call. CDR3 size: 18 residues. The V gene lost 5 bases and the J gene lost 1 base, with 26 bases spanning the gap. Germline V gene lookup returns CDR1 SQVTM and CDR2 ANQGSEA. This CDR3 reads CSVHPFTDEEHRNTEAFF. CDR3 in DNA: TGCAGCGTTCACCCCTTTACCGATGAGGAGCACAGGAACACTGAAGCTTTCTTT.

The V call is TRBV11-3, the J call TRBJ2-7, with 9 bases lining up with TRBD2. The CDR3 extends over 14 amino acids. CDR1 SGHNT and CDR2 YENEEA come from the germline V gene. The junction had 7 bases not matched to a gene; V was cut back by 6 bases and J by 4 bases. Here the CDR3 reads CASRLSSGGYEQYF. The CDR3 coding sequence is TGTGCCAGCAGACTATCCAGCGGGGGGTACGAGCAGTACTTC.

This clonotype turned up a few times. In DNA form, the CDR3 reads TGTGCCAGCAGCGTAGATCAGGGGAAGACAGATACGCAGTATTTT. It codes for CASSVDQGKTDTQYF. The V and J genes are TRBV9 and TRBJ2-3, with D perhaps matching TRBD1 (6 bases). CDR1 and CDR2 from the germline V gene are SGDLS and YYNGEE. V gave up 0 bases and J gave up 3 bases, with 11 bases separating them. The CDR3 is 15 residues long. The full variable domain, with the rest looked up from reference TRBV9 and TRBJ2-3, is DSGVTQTPKHLITATGQRVTLRCSPRSGDLSVYWYQQSLDQGLQFLIQYYNGEERAKGNILERFSAQQFPDLHSELNLSSLELGDSALYFCASSVDQGKTDTQYFGPGTRLTVL.

The chain is built from TRBV5-1 and TRBJ2-7; TRBD2 aligns across 7 bases. CDR3 length: 15 residues. Germline V lookup: CDR1 SGHRS, CDR2 YFSETQ. The V gene end was trimmed by 0 bases and the J gene end by 6 bases; junction bases not matched to a gene: 9. CDR3: CASSLGGSVGLEQYF. Here the CDR3 DNA reads TGCGCCAGCAGCTTGGGCGGGAGTGTCGGGCTCGAGCAGTACTTC.

This clonotype has a handful of counts. The CDR3 coding sequence is TGTGCCAGCAGCTCGAGGTTAGCGGGCCAGTACAACAATGAGCAGTTCTTC. Translation: CASSSRLAGQYNNEQFF. The chain has TRBV7-2 and TRBJ2-1; 7 bases match TRBD2. The CDR3 consists of 17 residues. Germline loops: CDR1 SGHTA, CDR2 FQGNSA. V trimming: 4 bases; J trimming: 5 bases; junction bases outside the gene matches: 14.

This chain connects TRBV6-5 to TRBJ1-1, with unresolved D. There are 12 residues in the CDR3. The ends were cut back, 6 bases at V and 5 bases at J, with 10 bases in the middle. Looked up from germline, CDR1 is MNHEY and CDR2 is SVGAGI. CDR3 in amino acids: CASRRTGTEAFF. The CDR3 DNA reads TGTGCCAGCAGACGAACGGGGACTGAAGCTTTCTTT.

This clonotype has more than one count but fewer than ten. This chain connects TRBV29-1 to TRBJ1-2, with TRBD1 matching 8 bases. CDR3 length: 13 amino acids. Looked up from germline, CDR1 is SQVTM and CDR2 is ANQGSEA. Unmatched junction bases numbered 7, after V lost 5 bases and J lost 5 bases. The CDR3 DNA sequence: TGCAGCGTTCACACAGGGGGGACTTATGGCTACACCTTC. Amino acid sequence: CSVHTGGTYGYTF.

Concerning this clonotype: The junction departs from the called germline gene at one end, perhaps through a read error. The chain recombines TRBV11-1 with TRBJ2-1; possible D gene TRBD1, 5 bases. Germline loops: CDR1 SGHAT, CDR2 FQDESV (reference sequence). The CDR3 totals 13 residues. CDR3 sequence reads: CASRLAREYEQFF. The CDR3 DNA is TGTGCCAGCAGGTTAGCCAGGGAATATGAGCAGTTCTTC.

This rearrangement joins TRBV5-1 to TRBJ2-7; 12 bases align to TRBD2. The CDR3 totals 16 residues. V lost 3 bases, J lost 7 bases, and 11 bases stayed unmatched. Germline-derived CDR1 and CDR2 are SGHRS and YFSETQ. CDR3 loop: CASSSPGLAGSQEQYF. CDR3 nucleotides: TGCGCCAGCAGCTCCCCAGGACTAGCGGGATCACAAGAGCAGTACTTC.

This clonotype has a count of ten or more. The chain uses TRBV20-1 and TRBJ1-1, with 8 bases matching TRBD1. Germline V gives CDR1 DFQATT, CDR2 SNEGSKA (reference sequence). The junction had 14 bases not matched to a gene; V was cut back by 3 bases and J by 5 bases. CDR3 length: 16 amino acids. The CDR3 DNA is TGCAGTGCTAGCGACCCGAGGACAGGGTGGAGGACTGAAGCTTTCTTT. Translating gives CSASDPRTGWRTEAFF.

The table lists this clonotype with a few counts. V usage is TRBV24-1 and J usage is TRBJ2-2; D is ambiguous. CDR1 is KGHDR, CDR2 SFDVKD, per germline. This CDR3 is 12 amino acids long. With 5 bases removed from V and 4 bases from J, the gap between germline ends came to 4 bases. The CDR3, as DNA: TGTGCCACCAGTGTATCCACCGGGGAGCTGTTTTTT. Protein sequence: CATSVSTGELFF.

The chain employs TRBV5-1 and TRBJ1-1; TRBD1 might be the D (6 bases). V was cut by 4 bases and J by 0 bases, with 10 bases left in between. This CDR3 has 14 residues. Germline V CDR1 and CDR2: SGHRS, YFSETQ. The CDR3 sequence: CASSRDTLNTEAFF. For the CDR3, the DNA is TGCGCCAGCAGCCGGGACACCTTGAACACTGAAGCTTTCTTT.

This chain joins TRBV27 and TRBJ1-5; 7 nucleotides match TRBD1. The CDR3 consists of 12 residues. Germline V gives CDR1 MNHEY, CDR2 SMNVEV (reference sequence). V was pared by 9 bases and J by 7 bases, with 6 bases of the junction left unmatched. The CDR3 DNA reads TGTGCCAGTTACAGGGGCTGGCAGCCCCAGCATTTT. Its protein product is CASYRGWQPQHF.

This clonotype was picked up a small number of times. The gene calls are TRBV7-2 and TRBJ2-1; 11 bases fit TRBD2. The CDR3 contains 16 residues. Losses at the gene ends were 1 base for V and 10 bases for J; bases not matched to a gene: 9. Germline V gives CDR1 SGHTA, CDR2 FQGNSA. The CDR3 protein is CASSLGLAGGRTEQFF. The CDR3 DNA sequence: TGTGCCAGCAGCTTAGGGCTAGCGGGAGGAAGAACCGAGCAGTTCTTC.

This clonotype appeared a few times. The rearrangement uses TRBV6-1 and TRBJ2-1; 14 bases are a match to TRBD2. The CDR3 has 15 residues. The trim removed 6 bases at V and 6 bases at J, leaving 4 bases unmatched. Germline V gene sequence: CDR1 MNHNS, CDR2 SASEGT. The CDR3 coding sequence is TGTGCCAGCAGCCGACTAGCGGGAGGGGTCAATGAGCAGTTCTTC. This sequence encodes CASSRLAGGVNEQFF.

The chain links TRBV12-3 or TRBV12-4 to TRBJ2-5; possible D gene TRBD2, 5 bases. V was trimmed by 6 bases and J by 9 bases, leaving 11 bases between them. The CDR3 loop spans 11 amino acids. The CDR3 nucleotides read TGTGCCAGCAGCCTTGAGGGCCCCCAGTACTTC. Its protein is CASSLEGPQYF.

This clonotype appeared many times. The rearrangement joins TRBV20-1 to TRBJ1-1; TRBD1 agrees at 10 bases. The junction had 7 bases not matched to a gene; V was cut back by 1 base and J by 11 bases. Germline V gives CDR1 DFQATT, CDR2 SNEGSKA (reference sequence). There are 13 residues in the CDR3. Here the CDR3 DNA reads TGCAGTGCTAGAGTCGGGACAGGGGAGGACGCTTTCTTT. Residues: CSARVGTGEDAFF.

The chain recombines TRBV12-3 or TRBV12-4 with TRBJ1-5; D is unresolved. With 6 bases removed from V and 6 bases from J, the gap between germline ends came to 9 bases. The CDR3 is made up of 12 amino acids. CDR3 coding DNA: TGTGCCAGCAGAGCCGAAGGTCAGCCCCAGCATTTT. This gives the protein CASRAEGQPQHF.

This chain uses TRBV6-5 with TRBJ2-3; D possibly corresponds to TRBD2 (5 bases). The germline V gene has CDR1 MNHEY and CDR2 SVGAGI. V lost 6 bases and J 6 bases, leaving 10 bases between the germline ends. This CDR3 has 12 amino acids. DNA for the CDR3: TGTGCCAGCAGGTCCTCGGGGGATACGCAGTATTTT. Amino acids: CASRSSGDTQYF.

This clonotype was seen at least ten times. J is TRBJ1-2 and V is TRBV5-1; the D is unclear. The CDR3 is made up of 15 amino acids. Per the germline V gene, CDR1 is SGHRS and CDR2 is YFSETQ. Trimming removed 3 bases at V and 8 bases at J, with 20 bases between. DNA for the CDR3: TGCGCCAGCAGCTCCTCGGGTTACAAAGGAGTCGGCTACACCTTC. It translates to CASSSSGYKGVGYTF.